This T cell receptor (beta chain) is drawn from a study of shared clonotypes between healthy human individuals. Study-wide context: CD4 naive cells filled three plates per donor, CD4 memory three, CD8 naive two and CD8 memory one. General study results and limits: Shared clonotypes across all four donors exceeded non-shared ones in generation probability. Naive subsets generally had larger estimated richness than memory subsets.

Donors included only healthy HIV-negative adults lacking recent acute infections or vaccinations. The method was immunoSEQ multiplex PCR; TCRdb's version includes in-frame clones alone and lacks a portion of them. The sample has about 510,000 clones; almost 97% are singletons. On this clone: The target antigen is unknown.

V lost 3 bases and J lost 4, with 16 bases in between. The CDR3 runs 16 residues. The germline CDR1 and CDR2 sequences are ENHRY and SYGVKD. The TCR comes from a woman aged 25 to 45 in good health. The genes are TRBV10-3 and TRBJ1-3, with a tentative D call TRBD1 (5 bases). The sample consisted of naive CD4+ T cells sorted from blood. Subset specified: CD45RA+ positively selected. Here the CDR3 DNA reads TGTGCCATCAGTGACTCCTACCCAGGGTTCGGAAACACCATATATTTT. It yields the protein CAISDSYPGFGNTIYF.